Listed here is a single T cell receptor (beta chain). The target of this receptor is not known. Per-base quality was not reported, and no clone a single base away is much larger than it. This entry is derived from a study of blood T cell repertoires in COVID-19 (dated by TCRdb to 2020 to 2022). With regard to the full study: Samples from collaborators originated in the United States, Italy and Spain and spanned both the acute and convalescent phases of COVID-19. The material from the prospective study consisted of cDNA or gDNA derived from T cells, B-cell-depleted T cells, or PBMCs. The dataset comprised deeply sampled blood TCRbeta repertoires from subjects exposed to, actively infected with, or recovered from COVID-19. A freely available public database, intended as a resource for researchers studying the immune response to SARS-CoV-2, is where the repertoires were released. Samples came from the ongoing ImmuneRACE study (first 160 participants) plus 1,254 subjects from 6 global collaborators. The sample metadata nearly always contained a de-identified subject ID, COVID-19 status, age in years and sex. HLA class I and class II types, where available, came from metadata supplied by the sample provider rather than from assay-based typing.

TCRbeta CDR3 regions were amplified from genomic DNA using the immunoSEQ Assay, a bias-controlled multiplex PCR. From the authors' description of their analysis: The number of nucleated cells in each sample was estimated from the amplification of reference gene primers within the assay. To quantify the absolute abundance of each unique TCRbeta CDR3 rearrangement, sequence reads were collapsed and filtered. Productive Simpson clonality was computed per sample as the square root of Simpson's diversity index over productive rearrangements. TCRdb took over this immuneACCESS table, retaining in-frame rearrangements with V and J assigned. Such tables are incomplete; in checked studies, under half of the missing clones stem from an unresolved V gene, and the remainder is unexplained. V and J calls and clone size are as listed in that table; D and trimming were resolved from the DNA. Here the sample has about 150,000 clones; 75% to 90% occur a single time. The top ten clonotypes cover roughly 0.58% of the sample.

The germline V and J ends show losses of 4 bases and 4 bases respectively, and no gene match explains 10 bases of the junction. Looking up the germline V gene yields CDR1 SGHRS and CDR2 YFSETQ. The CDR3 numbers 17 residues from cysteine through phenylalanine. Only the CDR3 portion is preserved as DNA: 51 bases, with reading frame beginning at the first base. Whole blood was collected in K2EDTA tubes by collaborating institutions according to the institutions' own protocols. For TCRbeta analysis, collaborator samples were shipped as frozen whole blood, as isolated PBMCs, or as DNA extracted from either sample type. General study outcomes and caveats: Clinical and demographic metadata were provided uncurated, with the amount varying by source and participant.

The sample was peripheral blood. The rearranged segments are TRBV5-1 and TRBJ2-1; 11 bases in between match TRBD2. The clonotype comes from a man aged 55-75 years with acute or convalescent COVID-19. The sequence in DNA is TGCGCCAGCAGCGGTGGGACTAGCGGAGGGGGGTACAATGAGCAGTTCTTC. This codes for CASSGGTSGGGYNEQFF.